These 27 T cell receptor beta chains were all obtained from the same sample, sequenced in a study of shared clonotypes between healthy human individuals. Repertoires were generated with immunoSEQ multiplex PCR, while TCRdb's copy carries only in-frame clones and drops some. Here the sample spans millions of clones, roughly 91% being singletons. The naive CD8 population came from CD45RO-negative cells selected for CCR7, without terminally differentiated effector memory CD45RA+ cells. Input material: naive CD8+ T cells from PBMCs. These receptors all come from a man between 18 and 35 years old in good health. Some clones in this sample may be carry-over from other donors' samples.

The CDR3 DNA sequence: TGTGCCAGCAGCGTAGAGCAGGGTTGGGGCAACGAGCAGTACTTC. As protein: CASSVEQGWGNEQYF. The chain couples TRBV9 to TRBJ2-7; D is possibly TRBD1 (5 bases). The CDR3 contains 15 residues. Looked up from germline, CDR1 is SGDLS and CDR2 is YYNGEE. The V gene lost 0 bases and the J gene lost 5 bases, with 15 bases spanning the gap.

V usage is TRBV13 and J usage is TRBJ1-1; D ambiguous. This CDR3 comprises 14 residues. CDR1 and CDR2 from the germline V gene are PRHDT and FYEKMQ (reference sequence). V was clipped by 5 bases and J by 4 bases, with 14 bases between them. The CDR3 reads CASSLNKGGTEAFF. Here the CDR3 DNA reads TGTGCCAGCAGCCTAAACAAGGGAGGCACTGAAGCTTTCTTT. Complete variable domain (other parts from reference TRBV13 and TRBJ1-1): AAGVIQSPRHLIKEKRETATLKCYPIPRHDTVYWYQQGPGQDPQFLISFYEKMQSDKGSIPDRFSAQQFSDYHSELNMSSLELGDSALYFCASSLNKGGTEAFFGQGTRLTVV.

The chain carries TRBV28 and TRBJ2-1, with D possibly matching TRBD2 (5 bases). V was trimmed by 6 bases and J by 9 bases, leaving 15 bases between them. This CDR3 contains 13 residues. In germline, CDR1 is MDHEN, CDR2 SYDVKM. The CDR3 DNA follows: TGTGCCAGCAGGGTAGCGCAAAGAATTGAGCAGTTCTTC. It specifies CASRVAQRIEQFF.

This chain joins TRBV7-9 and TRBJ2-1; TRBD2 aligns across 9 bases. Germline CDR1 and CDR2: SEHNR and FQNEAQ (reference sequence). The CDR3 contains 17 residues. The junction had 16 bases not matched to a gene; V was cut back by 4 bases and J by 9 bases. Written as DNA, the CDR3 is TGTGCCAGCAGCTCCCTCCTGGCGGGAGGGCCACCGCGTGAGCAGTTCTTC. Translated: CASSSLLAGGPPREQFF.

The J gene is TRBJ2-7, the V gene TRBV10-3; the match to TRBD1 covers 7 bases. This CDR3 spans 14 amino acids. J lost 4 bases, V lost 4 bases, and 7 bases had no gene match. The V gene's germline CDR1 is ENHRY and CDR2 SYGVKD. CDR3 residues: CAISGDQTGYEQYF. CDR3 nucleotide sequence: TGTGCCATCAGTGGCGATCAGACAGGGTACGAGCAGTACTTC.

The rearrangement links TRBV11-2 to TRBJ2-1; D perhaps matches TRBD1 (6 bases). This CDR3 has 16 residues. Trimming took off 0 bases at V and 6 bases at J, with 15 bases between the two ends. The germline CDR1 and CDR2 sequences are SGHAT and FQNNGV. The CDR3 bases are TGTGCCAGCAGCTTAGATCTCTTAGGACAGCCCAATGAGCAGTTCTTC. As protein: CASSLDLLGQPNEQFF. Using reference TRBV11-2 and TRBJ2-1 for the parts outside the CDR3, the full variable domain is EAGVAQSPRYKIIEKRQSVAFWCNPISGHATLYWYQQILGQGPKLLIQFQNNGVVDDSQLPKDRFSAERLKGVDSTLKIQPAKLEDSAVYLCASSLDLLGQPNEQFFGPGTRLTVL.

The sample holds one count of this clone. The chain couples TRBV11-3 to TRBJ2-5, with 10 bases identical to TRBD2. The CDR3 is 17 residues long. V was clipped by 5 bases and J by 6 bases; unmatched bases: 15. Per the germline V gene, CDR1 is SGHNT and CDR2 is YENEEA. The CDR3 loop is CASSNRASGSGGKTQYF. The CDR3 region has the DNA TGTGCCAGCAGCAACCGGGCTAGCGGGAGCGGAGGGAAGACCCAGTACTTC.

The chain couples TRBV7-6 to TRBJ2-7, with a weak D call TRBD1 (5 bases). Germline CDR1 is SGHVS and CDR2 is FNYEAQ. The CDR3 extends over 15 amino acids. V was clipped by 5 bases and J by 2 bases, with 16 bases between them. The CDR3 loop is CASSQGQGRTYEQYF. The CDR3 nucleotides read TGTGCCAGCAGCCAAGGGCAGGGCAGGACCTACGAGCAGTACTTC.

The chain carries TRBV6-1 and TRBJ2-7; 7 bases fit TRBD2. Unmatched junction bases numbered 9, after V lost 0 bases and J lost 4 bases. Germline V CDR1 and CDR2: MNHNS, SASEGT. The CDR3 extends over 16 amino acids. The CDR3 spells CASSEAGLRGSYEQYF. The CDR3 coding sequence is TGTGCCAGCAGTGAAGCCGGCCTTCGCGGGAGTTACGAGCAGTACTTC.

Note on this clone: The sample has other DNA sequences that encode this CDR3 too. The V and J genes are TRBV19 and TRBJ2-7, with D uncertain. Germline V CDR1 and CDR2: LNHDA, SQIVND (reference sequence). CDR3 length equals 14 residues. The germline V and J ends were trimmed by 3 bases and 1 base, with 10 bases remaining between them. The CDR3 nucleotides read TGTGCCAGTAGTATTACACCATCATCCTACGAGCAGTACTTC. This translates into CASSITPSSYEQYF.

This chain links TRBV5-1 with TRBJ2-1, with TRBD1 identical over 7 bases. The CDR3 has 15 residues. V lost 0 bases to trimming and J lost 5 bases; unmatched junction nucleotides: 5. Germline loops: CDR1 SGHRS, CDR2 YFSETQ. The DNA of the CDR3 is TGCGCCAGCAGCTTGGCTAGGACAGGTGACAATGAGCAGTTCTTC. The encoded protein is CASSLARTGDNEQFF.

This chain joins TRBV4-3 and TRBJ2-1; 11 nucleotides match TRBD2. V was clipped by 0 bases and J by 5 bases; unmatched bases: 6. Germline assignment: CDR1 LGHNA and CDR2 YSLEER. The CDR3 is 17 amino acids. The CDR3 DNA follows: TGCGCCAGCAGCCAAGAGTCTAGCGGGAGGACTAACAATGAGCAGTTCTTC. Translating gives CASSQESSGRTNNEQFF.

V is TRBV5-4 and J is TRBJ2-7, with 8 bases fitting TRBD1. CDR1 is SGHNT, CDR2 YYREEE, per germline (reference sequence). V gave up 4 bases and J gave up 3 bases; unmatched junction bases: 6. The CDR3 runs 14 residues. CDR3 coding DNA: TGTGCCAGCAGCGTGACAGGGGCGTTCTACGAGCAGTACTTC. This gives the protein CASSVTGAFYEQYF.

This chain joins TRBV5-4 and TRBJ2-3; 8 nucleotides align to TRBD2. The germline V gene has CDR1 SGHNT and CDR2 YYREEE (reference sequence). Trimming took 4 bases from V and 2 from J; bases not matched to a gene: 3. This CDR3 comprises 14 residues. DNA of the CDR3: TGTGCCAGCAGCGGGCGGGGGGACACAGATACGCAGTATTTT. Residues: CASSGRGDTDTQYF.

As concerns this clone: The same CDR3 is also encoded by other DNA sequences in this sample. The chain combines TRBV27 with TRBJ2-1; the D gene is possibly TRBD2 (5 bases). Trimming cost V 1 base and J 0 bases, with 7 bases left between them. The length of the CDR3 is 15 residues. The germline V gene has CDR1 MNHEY and CDR2 SMNVEV (reference sequence). CDR3 in DNA: TGTGCCAGCAGTTTATTCGGGAACTCCTACAATGAGCAGTTCTTC. It yields the protein CASSLFGNSYNEQFF.

The chain carries TRBV28 and TRBJ2-7; TRBD2 matches 12 bases. The CDR3 loop spans 15 amino acids. Trimming cost V 3 bases and J 5 bases; bases outside gene matches: 5. The germline V gene has CDR1 MDHEN and CDR2 SYDVKM. CDR3 region: CASSFLAGGPNEQYF. The CDR3 DNA sequence: TGTGCCAGCAGTTTCCTAGCGGGAGGGCCCAACGAGCAGTACTTC.

The chain links TRBV6-1 to TRBJ2-7, with unresolved D. The germline gives CDR1 MNHNS, CDR2 SASEGT. Trimming cost V 3 bases and J 0 bases, with 12 bases left between them. There are 15 residues in the CDR3. CDR3 sequence: CASSEGSWASYEQYF. CDR3 nucleotide sequence: TGTGCCAGCAGTGAGGGGTCCTGGGCCTCCTACGAGCAGTACTTC.

This clone was seen just once. The V and J genes are TRBV11-2 and TRBJ2-1; TRBD2 agrees at 12 bases. Germline CDR1 reads SGHAT; CDR2 reads FQNNGV. The CDR3 loop spans 20 amino acids. Trimming at V came to 0 bases and at J to 6 bases, leaving 15 bases not matched to a gene. CDR3: CASSLDSLAGGPIFRNEQFF. CDR3 coding DNA: TGTGCCAGCAGCTTAGACTCCCTAGCGGGAGGGCCGATATTCCGCAATGAGCAGTTCTTC.

V and J are TRBV9 and TRBJ2-7, with TRBD1 matching over 7 bases. Losses at the gene ends were 1 base for V and 4 bases for J; bases not matched to a gene: 11. This CDR3 has 16 amino acids. Germline V CDR1 and CDR2: SGDLS, YYNGEE. The CDR3 nucleotides are TGTGCCAGCAGCGTACCCGACCGGGACAGAGATTACGAGCAGTACTTC. This encodes CASSVPDRDRDYEQYF.

V is TRBV28 and J is TRBJ2-1, with 8 bases that match TRBD2. This CDR3 comprises 15 residues. V was pared by 8 bases and J by 3 bases, with 9 bases of the junction left unmatched. Germline-derived CDR1 and CDR2 are MDHEN and SYDVKM. The CDR3 loop is CASHGAGGVYNEQFF. CDR3 in DNA: TGTGCCAGCCATGGGGCGGGGGGCGTCTACAATGAGCAGTTCTTC. Combining the CDR3 with reference TRBV28 and TRBJ2-1 gives the whole variable domain DVKVTQSSRYLVKRTGEKVFLECVQDMDHENMFWYRQDPGLGLRLIYFSYDVKMKEKGDIPEGYSVSREKKERFSLILESASTNQTSMYLCASHGAGGVYNEQFFGPGTRLTVL.

V gene TRBV4-1 combines with J gene TRBJ2-7; D uncertain. V lost 4 bases and J 0 bases, leaving 10 bases between the germline ends. Germline assignment: CDR1 MGHRA and CDR2 YSYEKL. The length of the CDR3 is 14 residues. The CDR3 region has the DNA TGCGCCAGCAGCCCCGATAAGAGCTCCTACGAGCAGTACTTC. Residues: CASSPDKSSYEQYF.

The chain links TRBV27 to TRBJ1-1, with TRBD1 as a possible D gene (5 bases). This CDR3 has 15 amino acids. Deletions cut 1 base from V and 0 bases from J, with 9 bases between. The germline CDR1 and CDR2 sequences are MNHEY and SMNVEV (reference sequence). The CDR3 is CASSLWGGVNTEAFF. In DNA form, the CDR3 reads TGTGCCAGCAGTTTATGGGGAGGGGTGAACACTGAAGCTTTCTTT.

V and J are TRBV29-1 and TRBJ2-7; 7 nucleotides line up with TRBD2. The V segment lost 6 bases and the J segment 4 bases; nucleotides outside the gene matches: 9. Germline values: CDR1 SQVTM, CDR2 ANQGSEA. CDR3 length equals 13 residues. The CDR3 coding sequence is TGCAGCGTCCTGAAGCGGGACGGATACGAGCAGTACTTC. Protein: CSVLKRDGYEQYF.

The chain uses TRBV27 and TRBJ1-1, with TRBD1 matching over 8 bases. This CDR3 has 15 residues. Trimming removed 5 bases from V and 3 bases from J; junction bases left unmatched: 8. Germline CDR1 is MNHEY and CDR2 is SMNVEV (reference sequence). Here the CDR3 reads CASSTLGQVYTEAFF. The CDR3 DNA reads TGTGCCAGCAGTACCTTGGGACAGGTCTACACTGAAGCTTTCTTT.

CDR3 coding DNA: TGTGCCAGCAGTTTACTGGAGCGAGAGATCCAAGAGACCCAGTACTTC. Translating it yields CASSLLEREIQETQYF. J is TRBJ2-5 and V is TRBV28; D gene unclear. The CDR3 is made up of 16 amino acids. Germline CDR1 MDHEN, CDR2 SYDVKM. V was pared by 2 bases and J by 1 base, with 14 bases between.

The V call is TRBV28, the J call TRBJ1-6; D unresolved. CDR1 is MDHEN and CDR2 is SYDVKM in the germline V gene. This CDR3 contains 13 residues. V was trimmed by 7 bases and J by 10 bases, leaving 14 bases between them. CDR3 nucleotides: TGTGCCAGCACCGAAGAACATGGCTCACCCCTCCACTTT. Translating it yields CASTEEHGSPLHF.

The chain recombines TRBV6-6 with TRBJ2-2; no firm D call. From germline, CDR1 is MNHNY and CDR2 SVGAGI (reference sequence). The CDR3 is 16 residues long. V lost 6 bases to trimming and J lost 4 bases, with 18 bases between them. CDR3 sequence: CASSDPGVKITGELFF. Written as DNA, the CDR3 is TGTGCCAGCAGCGATCCGGGCGTCAAAATCACCGGGGAGCTGTTTTTT.